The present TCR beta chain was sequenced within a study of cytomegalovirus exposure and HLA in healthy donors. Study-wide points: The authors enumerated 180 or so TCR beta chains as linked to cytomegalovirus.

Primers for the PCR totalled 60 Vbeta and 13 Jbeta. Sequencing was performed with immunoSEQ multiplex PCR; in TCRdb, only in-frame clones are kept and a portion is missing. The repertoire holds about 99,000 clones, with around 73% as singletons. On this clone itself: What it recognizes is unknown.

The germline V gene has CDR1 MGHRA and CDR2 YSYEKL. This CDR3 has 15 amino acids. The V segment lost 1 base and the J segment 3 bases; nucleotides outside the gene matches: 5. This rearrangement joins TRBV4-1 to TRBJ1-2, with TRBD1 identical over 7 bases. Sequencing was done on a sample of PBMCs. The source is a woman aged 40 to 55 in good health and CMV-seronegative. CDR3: CASSQARQGDYGYTF. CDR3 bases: TGCGCCAGCAGCCAAGCGCGACAGGGAGACTATGGCTACACCTTC.